Following are 7 T cell receptor beta chains from one sample sequenced in a study of blood T cell repertoires in COVID-19. The data were produced by immunoSEQ multiplex PCR, yet TCRdb's version contains in-frame clones alone and is incomplete. Of fewer than 250,000 clones listed, roughly 84% were seen once; the top ten hold roughly 7.1%. The material sequenced was PBMCs or T cells enriched from blood (not recorded which). All receptors derive from a man younger than 40 in a cohort exposed to, infected with or recovered from COVID-19 (not recorded which).

The chain employs TRBV18 and TRBJ2-1, with D tentatively TRBD2 (6 bases). V lost 3 bases and J 5 bases, leaving 14 bases between the germline ends. The CDR3 runs to 15 residues. Germline V lookup: CDR1 KGHSH, CDR2 LQKENI. CDR3 sequence: CASSPSAGYNNEQFF. In DNA form, the CDR3 reads TGTGCCAGCTCACCTTCTGCGGGATACAACAATGAGCAGTTCTTC.

This clone was observed a handful of times. This chain joins TRBV5-4 and TRBJ1-2; TRBD1 might be the D (6 bases). The length of the CDR3 is 13 residues. Trimming left V 0 bases short and J 4 bases short, with 7 bases between. Germline V gives CDR1 SGHNT, CDR2 YYREEE (reference sequence). The CDR3 is CASSLGTAYGYTF. DNA for the CDR3: TGTGCCAGCAGCTTGGGGACAGCCTATGGCTACACCTTC.

The V call is TRBV6-1, the J call TRBJ2-5; 7 bases line up with TRBD2. From germline, CDR1 is MNHNS and CDR2 SASEGT. CDR3 length: 15 amino acids. Trimming removed 3 bases from V and 3 bases from J; junction bases left unmatched: 7. CDR3 sequence reads: CASSEGGWAEETQYF. The CDR3 DNA sequence: TGTGCCAGCAGTGAGGGGGGGTGGGCGGAAGAGACCCAGTACTTC.

This clone has more than one count but fewer than ten. The chain recombines TRBV4-1 with TRBJ1-3, with TRBD1 as a possible D gene (5 bases). Germline V gives CDR1 MGHRA, CDR2 YSYEKL. V lost 1 base and J lost 3, with 10 bases in between. The CDR3 is 15 residues long. CDR3 loop: CASSQVGANGNTIYF. In nucleotides, the CDR3 is TGCGCCAGCAGCCAAGTTGGGGCAAATGGAAACACCATATATTTT.

The chain recombines TRBV27 with TRBJ1-3; 8 positions agree with TRBD1. Germline assignment: CDR1 MNHEY and CDR2 SMNVEV (reference sequence). V was pared by 6 bases and J by 2 bases, with 15 bases of the junction left unmatched. The CDR3 runs 18 residues. The CDR3 DNA is TGTGCCAGCAGCCCCGAAGGACAGGGAATAAGAGCTGGAAACACCATATATTTT. Protein sequence: CASSPEGQGIRAGNTIYF.

V gene TRBV2 combines with J gene TRBJ1-1; TRBD1 aligns across 7 bases. V shed 8 bases, J shed 8 bases, and the junction held 8 bases outside the gene matches. This CDR3 region has 12 residues. Germline V gene data show CDR1 as SNHLY and CDR2 as FYNNEI. CDR3 coding DNA: TGTGCCAGCTGGGTAAAGGGGGCGGAAGCTTTCTTT. This translates into CASWVKGAEAFF.

V and J are TRBV19 and TRBJ2-2; TRBD1 matches 9 bases. The CDR3 covers 18 residues. The V gene end was trimmed by 4 bases and the J gene end by 3 bases; junction bases not matched to a gene: 12. Germline assignment: CDR1 LNHDA and CDR2 SQIVND (reference sequence). Here the CDR3 reads CASSTITPGTGHTGELFF. Written as DNA, the CDR3 is TGTGCCAGTAGTACCATTACTCCGGGGACAGGGCACACCGGGGAGCTGTTTTTT.